The clone carrying this T cell receptor beta chain came up a few times. The antigen remains undetermined. Every isolated RNA sample was fully reverse transcribed, so sequencing captured expressed TCRB transcripts. Measured with immunoSEQ multiplex PCR; TCRdb has only the in-frame clones, and not every one. The repertoire holds about 620,000 clones, 15% to 19% seen once, with 0.07% to 0.095% in the top ten. This sample was taken from a study of beta chain features in type 1 diabetes. Study observations and caveats: Whether TCRB rearrangement is influenced by HLA type was left unresolved in this analysis. VDJ junctions in type 1 diabetes patients carried more deletions and fewer insertions. Healthy donors had naive, central memory and Treg TCRB repertoires that appeared less similar than those seen among patients.

The authors sorted CD4+ naive, central memory, regulatory and stem cell-like memory cells via CD45RO/CCR7/CD25/CD127/CD95/CD27. This TCR was recovered from a young man in good health. Material for sequencing was naive CD4+ T cells from blood.

CDR3 amino acids: CASSLRQVINEQFF. CDR3 DNA: TGTGCCAGCAGTTTAAGACAGGTAATCAATGAGCAGTTCTTC. The gene calls are TRBV28 and TRBJ2-1; TRBD1 is a possible D gene (6 bases). CDR3 length: 14 residues. Deletions cut 2 bases from V and 6 bases from J, with 11 bases between. Germline V gene sequence: CDR1 MDHEN, CDR2 SYDVKM.